Listed here are 19 T cell receptor beta chains from one sample, sequenced in a study of T cell repertoires in cytomegalovirus infection. TCRdb called the reads again in MiXCR, with one record for every CDR3 protein. The sample has fewer than 300,000 distinct CDR3 sequences; 20% to 30% are singletons. Sequencing input: PBMCs. These receptor sequences come from a human donor in good health (CMV status not recorded). Some clones in this sample may be carry-over from other donors' samples.

The CDR3 loop is CASSFRQGGDEQFF. The CDR3 DNA sequence: TGTGCCAGCAGTTTTCGACAGGGTGGAGATGAGCAGTTCTTC. The chain recombines TRBV12-3 or TRBV12-4 with TRBJ2-1; 7 nucleotides match TRBD1. V was pared by 3 bases and J by 8 bases, with 7 bases of the junction left unmatched. The CDR3 consists of 14 residues.

In regard to this clonotype: This may come from a read error, since a much larger clone is one base off. The rearrangement joins TRBV12-3 or TRBV12-4 to TRBJ1-1, with D unresolved. Deletions cut 3 bases from V and 4 bases from J, with 3 bases between. This CDR3 comprises 11 residues. CDR3 region: CASSFSTEAFF. The CDR3, as DNA: TGTGCCAGCAGTTTTAGCACTGAAGCTTTCTTT.

The chain recombines TRBV5-1 with TRBJ2-7, with D maybe TRBD1 (5 bases). Trimming pared 4 bases from V and 2 bases from J, leaving 13 bases between. The CDR3 has 14 residues. Per the germline V gene, CDR1 is SGHRS and CDR2 is YFSETQ. The CDR3 region is CASSTQPDTYEQYF. CDR3 nucleotide sequence: TGCGCCAGCAGCACACAACCGGACACCTACGAGCAGTACTTC. The full variable domain, rest sourced from reference TRBV5-1 and TRBJ2-7, is KAGVTQTPRYLIKTRGQQVTLSCSPISGHRSVSWYQQTPGQGLQFLFEYFSETQRNKGNFPGRFSGRQFSNSRSEMNVSTLELGDSALYLCASSTQPDTYEQYFGPGTRLTVT.

The gene calls are TRBV29-1 and TRBJ2-7; D not resolved. There are 14 residues in the CDR3. V gave up 1 base and J gave up 6 bases, with 16 bases separating them. The germline gives CDR1 SQVTM, CDR2 ANQGSEA. The CDR3 nucleotides are TGCAGCGTTGAAGGTGTCCTGACCCGTGGCGAGCAGTACTTC. It codes for CSVEGVLTRGEQYF.

This chain links TRBV29-1 with TRBJ2-1; the match to TRBD2 covers 11 bases. Per germline, CDR1 SQVTM and CDR2 ANQGSEA. The CDR3 consists of 15 residues. V shed 6 bases, J shed 7 bases, and the junction held 11 bases outside the gene matches. The CDR3 spells CSVDYSGRAGNEQFF. The DNA for the CDR3 is TGCAGCGTGGACTATAGCGGGAGGGCCGGTAATGAGCAGTTCTTC.

The rearrangement links TRBV12-3 or TRBV12-4 to TRBJ1-2, with 11 nucleotides matching TRBD1. This CDR3 has 16 residues. Trimming at V came to 7 bases and at J to 4 bases, leaving 11 bases not matched to a gene. The CDR3 protein is CASTTRDRGFSYGYTF. The DNA of the CDR3 is TGTGCCAGCACCACCCGGGACAGGGGGTTTAGCTATGGCTACACCTTC.

Concerning this clonotype: One junction end does not reproduce the germline sequence, and a read error may be involved. V is TRBV19 and J is TRBJ2-1; D possibly corresponds to TRBD1 (5 bases). Looked up from germline, CDR1 is LNHDA and CDR2 is SQIVND (reference sequence). The CDR3 is made up of 14 amino acids. CDR3 sequence reads: CASSTGLGYNEQLF. CDR3 sequence (DNA): TGTGCCAGTAGTACAGGGCTTGGTTACAATGAGCAGCTCTTC.

This clonotype was recorded at least ten times. The rearrangement joins TRBV7-6 to TRBJ2-1, with 10 bases fitting TRBD2. The ends lost 5 bases at V and 4 bases at J; junction bases unmatched: 14. This CDR3 region has 18 residues. The germline gives CDR1 SGHVS, CDR2 FNYEAQ. For the CDR3, the DNA is TGTGCCAGCAGCCCGGCCGTGGGGCTAGCGGGAGTGTACAATGAGCAGTTCTTC. Translated: CASSPAVGLAGVYNEQFF.

The chain uses TRBV5-1 and TRBJ2-3; 8 bases are a match to TRBD2. Germline lookup yields CDR1 SGHRS and CDR2 YFSETQ. There are 14 residues in the CDR3. J was trimmed by 12 bases and V by 5 bases; bases with no gene match: 14. In DNA, the CDR3 is TGCGCCAGCAGACCGTTACTAGCGGCAATTGCTCAGTATTTT. Translation: CASRPLLAAIAQYF.

Ten or more counts support this clonotype. The chain carries TRBV27 and TRBJ2-1, with 8 bases that match TRBD2. The V gene's germline CDR1 is MNHEY and CDR2 SMNVEV (reference sequence). Trimming removed 6 bases from V and 4 bases from J; junction bases left unmatched: 2. This CDR3 contains 13 residues. This CDR3 reads CASRVAGYNEQFF. CDR3 coding DNA: TGTGCCAGCAGGGTAGCGGGATACAATGAGCAGTTCTTC.

CDR3 coding DNA: TGTGCCAGCAGTGCACCACATTCACCCGGGACACAGTACTTC. It yields the protein CASSAPHSPGTQYF. V and J are TRBV25-1 and TRBJ2-7; maybe TRBD1 (6 bases). Germline values: CDR1 MGHDK, CDR2 SYGVNS. Trimming stripped 4 bases from V and 10 bases from J, with 20 bases between. The CDR3 covers 14 residues.

This clonotype was counted only a few times. This chain links TRBV20-1 with TRBJ2-1; a weak D match, TRBD1 (5 bases). The CDR3 length is 13 residues. V lost 5 bases and J 9 bases, leaving 17 bases between the germline ends. Germline V gene lookup returns CDR1 DFQATT and CDR2 SNEGSKA (reference sequence). The CDR3 is CSALWPERGEQFF. The CDR3 coding sequence is TGCAGTGCTCTCTGGCCAGAAAGGGGTGAGCAGTTCTTC.

The chain employs TRBV10-3 and TRBJ1-1; a weak D match, TRBD1 (5 bases). The germline V gene encodes CDR1 ENHRY and CDR2 SYGVKD. The ends were cut back, 6 bases at V and 1 base at J, with 9 bases in the middle. The CDR3 extends over 13 amino acids. CDR3 sequence (DNA): TGTGCCATCAGGGGGCCCGAGAACACTGAAGCTTTCTTT. Its protein product is CAIRGPENTEAFF.

This clonotype was observed a single time. The genes are TRBV28 and TRBJ2-7; 10 bases are a match to TRBD2. Losses at the gene ends were 0 bases for V and 7 bases for J; bases not matched to a gene: 6. The CDR3 extends over 15 amino acids. Germline CDR1 and CDR2: MDHEN and SYDVKM. CDR3 amino acids: CASSLWASGRREQYF. In DNA, the CDR3 is TGTGCCAGCAGTTTATGGGCTAGCGGGAGACGTGAGCAGTACTTC.

The chain links TRBV4-1 to TRBJ1-2; 8 bases match TRBD1. Looked up from germline, CDR1 is MGHRA and CDR2 is YSYEKL. Trimming took 0 bases from V and 8 from J; bases not matched to a gene: 8. This CDR3 is 15 amino acids long. The CDR3 region is CASSQDGDRFLGYTF. In DNA, the CDR3 is TGCGCCAGCAGCCAAGATGGGGACAGGTTTCTCGGCTACACCTTC.

In DNA form, the CDR3 reads TGTGCCAGCAGTTACGGGGGGGGCGCCTTAGATGGCTACACCTTC. Its protein is CASSYGGGALDGYTF. The chain uses TRBV6-6 and TRBJ1-2, with D possibly TRBD1 on 6 matching bases. Per germline, CDR1 MNHNY and CDR2 SVGAGI (reference sequence). V lost 2 bases, J lost 6 bases, and 16 bases lay in between. This CDR3 is 15 amino acids long.

The table lists this clonotype with many counts. V gene TRBV7-2 combines with J gene TRBJ2-7, with TRBD2 matching over 13 bases. The J segment lost 4 bases and the V segment lost 7 bases, leaving 7 bases of the junction unmatched. The length of the CDR3 is 15 residues. CDR1 and CDR2 (germline): SGHTA, FQGNSA. CDR3 loop: CASIGPGLAGYEQYF. The CDR3 region has the DNA TGTGCCAGCATTGGCCCGGGACTAGCGGGATACGAGCAGTACTTC.

This clonotype has more than one count but fewer than ten. The chain uses TRBV28 and TRBJ1-6, with D unclear. Trimming removed 5 bases at V and 9 bases at J, with 17 bases between. Germline V gene sequence: CDR1 MDHEN, CDR2 SYDVKM. There are 15 residues in the CDR3. CDR3 amino acids: CASSPWTELGSPLHF. CDR3 coding DNA: TGTGCCAGCAGTCCCTGGACGGAGTTAGGTTCACCCCTCCACTTT.

The sample holds many counts of this clonotype. V usage is TRBV7-2 and J usage is TRBJ2-1; the D is unclear. The CDR3 contains 12 residues. Germline V CDR1 and CDR2: SGHTA, FQGNSA. V was clipped by 5 bases and J by 9 bases, with 11 bases between them. The CDR3 here is CASSHRGTEQFF. CDR3 coding DNA: TGTGCCAGCAGCCACCGAGGCACTGAGCAGTTCTTC.